Shown below are 22 T cell receptor beta chains from a single sample sequenced in a study of CD8+ T cells in alopecia areata. Sequencing templates came from extracted RNA that was reverse transcribed into cDNA. Sequencing was performed with immunoSEQ multiplex PCR; in TCRdb, only in-frame clones are kept and a portion is missing. The sample shows tens of thousands of clones, about 74% of them seen only once. The material sequenced was NKG2D-low CD8+ T cells sorted from blood. Every receptor here comes from a human donor with alopecia areata.

The genes are TRBV4-2 and TRBJ1-1, with TRBD1 identical over 11 bases. V shed 3 bases and J 2 bases; nucleotides not matched to a gene: 2. The CDR3 covers 15 residues. CDR1 is LGHNA, CDR2 YNFKEQ, per germline. Here the CDR3 reads CASSQDRGLNTEAFF. The CDR3 coding sequence is TGTGCCAGCAGCCAGGACAGGGGGCTAAACACTGAAGCTTTCTTT.

J is TRBJ2-3 and V is TRBV4-1; 11 positions agree with TRBD2. The CDR3 is made up of 16 amino acids. Trimming took 2 bases from V and 2 from J; bases not matched to a gene: 3. Per germline, CDR1 MGHRA and CDR2 YSYEKL. CDR3 DNA: TGCGCCAGCAGCCAAACACTAGCGGGGGCCACAGATACGCAGTATTTT. It is translated as CASSQTLAGATDTQYF.

This clone was picked up one time. V and J are TRBV30 and TRBJ2-2; 11 bases align to TRBD2. The germline V gene has CDR1 GTSNPN and CDR2 SVGIG (reference sequence). This CDR3 is built from 15 residues. The trim removed 4 bases at V and 6 bases at J, leaving 7 bases unmatched. The CDR3 DNA is TGTGCCTGGAAATCGGGACTAGCGGACGCCGGGGAGCTGTTTTTT. It yields the protein CAWKSGLADAGELFF. The variable domain in full, with the rest retrieved from reference TRBV30 and TRBJ2-2, is SQTIHQWPATLVQPVGSPLSLECTVEGTSNPNLYWYRQAAGRGLQLLFYSVGIGQISSEVPQNLSASRPQDRQFILSSKKLLLSDSGFYLCAWKSGLADAGELFFGEGSRLTVL.

In nucleotides, the CDR3 is TGTGCCAGCAGCTTAAGCGGTCGCACAGATACGCAGTATTTT. This gives the protein CASSLSGRTDTQYF. The chain joins TRBV13 to TRBJ2-3; D possibly corresponds to TRBD2 (5 bases). V shed 2 bases and J shed 1 base, with 7 bases lying between them. There are 14 residues in the CDR3. Germline-derived CDR1 and CDR2 are PRHDT and FYEKMQ (reference sequence).

The genes are TRBV30 and TRBJ2-7; D is unresolved. Trimming cost V 3 bases and J 2 bases, with 5 bases left between them. Germline V gene lookup returns CDR1 GTSNPN and CDR2 SVGIG (reference sequence). CDR3 length equals 11 residues. The DNA for the CDR3 is TGTGCCTGGAGCTTCACCTACGAGCAGTACTTC. It is translated as CAWSFTYEQYF. The full variable domain, its missing parts supplied by reference TRBV30 and TRBJ2-7, is SQTIHQWPATLVQPVGSPLSLECTVEGTSNPNLYWYRQAAGRGLQLLFYSVGIGQISSEVPQNLSASRPQDRQFILSSKKLLLSDSGFYLCAWSFTYEQYFGPGTRLTVT.

The V gene is TRBV6-6, the J gene TRBJ2-7; D is undetermined. Germline V gene sequence: CDR1 MNHNY, CDR2 SVGAGI (reference sequence). Trimming removed 1 base at V and 0 bases at J, with 7 bases between. The CDR3 is made up of 14 amino acids. The CDR3, as DNA: TGTGCCAGCAGTTACTGGCTCAGCTCCTACGAGCAGTACTTC. Protein: CASSYWLSSYEQYF.

The V and J genes are TRBV27 and TRBJ2-7; D may be TRBD1 (6 bases). V was cut by 3 bases and J by 2 bases, with 14 bases left in between. The germline V gene has CDR1 MNHEY and CDR2 SMNVEV (reference sequence). The CDR3 sequence is 15 residues long. In nucleotides, the CDR3 is TGTGCCAGCAGTTTGAGGGGTTGGGGGCCCTACGAGCAGTACTTC. This encodes CASSLRGWGPYEQYF.

CDR3 in amino acids: CASSQAGTGVYDQPQHF. The DNA for the CDR3 is TGTGCCAGCAGCCAAGCCGGGACAGGGGTTTACGATCAGCCCCAGCATTTT. V and J are TRBV5-6 and TRBJ1-5; 10 bases line up with TRBD1. The CDR3 is 17 amino acids. Trimming removed 4 bases from V and 5 bases from J; junction bases left unmatched: 12. CDR1 is SGHDT and CDR2 is YYEEEE in the germline V gene.

The genes are TRBV9 and TRBJ2-1, with a possible D match to TRBD2 (6 bases). Trimming took off 0 bases at V and 4 bases at J, with 11 bases between the two ends. The CDR3 loop spans 15 amino acids. Per the germline V gene, CDR1 is SGDLS and CDR2 is YYNGEE. The chain's CDR3 is CASSVAGEEYNEQFF. As DNA, the CDR3 is TGTGCCAGCAGCGTAGCGGGAGAAGAATACAATGAGCAGTTCTTC.

This clone was observed a single time. This sequence joins TRBV7-8 and TRBJ2-1; 8 bases are shared with TRBD2. CDR3 length: 19 amino acids. V lost 0 bases, J lost 4 bases, and 14 bases stayed unmatched. CDR1 is SGHVS and CDR2 is FQNEAQ in the germline V gene. CDR3 DNA: TGTGCCAGCAGCTTAGCGGTTGGCGGGAGGAACCAATATTACAATGAGCAGTTCTTC. It specifies CASSLAVGGRNQYYNEQFF.

The table lists this clone with a count of one. This chain uses TRBV30 with TRBJ1-4; D unresolved. Germline-derived CDR1 and CDR2 are GTSNPN and SVGIG (reference sequence). Trimming took 3 bases from V and 4 from J, leaving 15 bases between them. The CDR3 has 15 residues. This chain's CDR3 is CAWRGGSTDNEKLFF. In nucleotides, the CDR3 is TGTGCCTGGAGGGGAGGGAGTACGGATAATGAAAAACTGTTTTTT.

The chain links TRBV9 to TRBJ2-5; 9 bases agree with TRBD2. The V gene's germline CDR1 is SGDLS and CDR2 YYNGEE. CDR3 length equals 13 residues. J gave up 6 bases and V 3 bases, and 3 bases lay outside the gene matches. The CDR3 region has the DNA TGTGCCAGCAGCGACGGGACTAGCAAGACCCAGTACTTC. Protein sequence: CASSDGTSKTQYF. The complete variable domain, with remaining parts taken from reference TRBV9 and TRBJ2-5, reads DSGVTQTPKHLITATGQRVTLRCSPRSGDLSVYWYQQSLDQGLQFLIQYYNGEERAKGNILERFSAQQFPDLHSELNLSSLELGDSALYFCASSDGTSKTQYFGPGTRLLVL.

In DNA, the CDR3 is TGCGCCAGCAGGCGGAACAGGGGTGATCAGCCCCAGCATTTT. This sequence encodes CASRRNRGDQPQHF. The chain carries TRBV23-1 and TRBJ1-5, with 7 bases that match TRBD1. TRBV23-1 is given ORF status, its function remaining uncertain. The CDR3 totals 14 residues. After removal of 6 bases from V and 5 bases from J, the junction contained 7 bases not matched to a gene.

The rearrangement links TRBV27 to TRBJ2-7, with a weak D call TRBD1 (5 bases). Trimming stripped 5 bases from V and 2 bases from J, with 16 bases between. The CDR3 spans 15 residues. Looked up from germline, CDR1 is MNHEY and CDR2 is SMNVEV (reference sequence). CDR3 nucleotides: TGTGCCAGCAGTCCCAACCAGGGAAGTCCCTACGAGCAGTACTTC. Residues: CASSPNQGSPYEQYF.

The rearrangement joins TRBV27 to TRBJ1-5; D is uncertain. The V and J ends lost 2 bases and 3 bases respectively, with 5 bases between them. Germline values: CDR1 MNHEY, CDR2 SMNVEV (reference sequence). The length of the CDR3 is 13 residues. CDR3 protein: CASSLGTNQPQHF. CDR3 bases: TGTGCCAGCAGTTTAGGAACCAATCAGCCCCAGCATTTT.

This sequence joins TRBV28 and TRBJ2-2; perhaps TRBD1 as D (6 bases). Trimming removed 5 bases from V and 1 base from J, with 8 bases in between. Looked up from germline, CDR1 is MDHEN and CDR2 is SYDVKM. The CDR3 extends over 14 amino acids. As DNA, the CDR3 is TGTGCCAGCAGTCCACAGGGGAACACCGGGGAGCTGTTTTTT. Encoded protein: CASSPQGNTGELFF. The entire variable domain, with the rest obtained from reference TRBV28 and TRBJ2-2, is as follows: DVKVTQSSRYLVKRTGEKVFLECVQDMDHENMFWYRQDPGLGLRLIYFSYDVKMKEKGDIPEGYSVSREKKERFSLILESASTNQTSMYLCASSPQGNTGELFFGEGSRLTVL.

This chain joins TRBV7-9 and TRBJ2-4; D is uncertain. Trimming removed 0 bases from V and 0 bases from J, with 3 bases in between. Germline CDR1 is SEHNR and CDR2 is FQNEAQ (reference sequence). The CDR3 has 14 amino acids. CDR3 in amino acids: CASSLALAKNIQYF. CDR3 in DNA: TGTGCCAGCAGCTTAGCCCTAGCCAAAAACATTCAGTACTTC.

The rearrangement uses TRBV7-9 and TRBJ2-1, with TRBD1 identical over 8 bases. Trimming removed 6 bases from V and 5 bases from J; junction bases left unmatched: 18. Looked up from germline, CDR1 is SEHNR and CDR2 is FQNEAQ (reference sequence). There are 18 residues in the CDR3. The CDR3 loop reads CASSFQGARDSLNNEQFF. The CDR3 nucleotides are TGTGCCAGCAGTTTTCAGGGGGCGCGGGACAGTCTTAACAATGAGCAGTTCTTC.

This clone has only a few counts. The rearrangement links TRBV6-6 to TRBJ1-1; no definite D call. Germline V gene lookup returns CDR1 MNHNY and CDR2 SVGAGI (reference sequence). The CDR3 runs 11 residues. Deletions cut 2 bases from V and 6 bases from J, with 4 bases between. CDR3 DNA sequence: TGTGCCAGCAGTTACGGTGCTGAAGCTTTCTTT. Translated: CASSYGAEAFF.

CDR3 coding DNA: TGTGCCAGCAGCTTGCAAGGGAACAGGGACTACGAGCAGTACTTC. Translation gives CASSLQGNRDYEQYF. The chain couples TRBV28 to TRBJ2-7, with TRBD1 as a possible D gene (6 bases). The V and J ends lost 6 bases and 3 bases respectively, with 18 bases between them. The CDR3 totals 15 residues. Per germline, CDR1 MDHEN and CDR2 SYDVKM.

The gene calls are TRBV14 and TRBJ2-7; D is undetermined. The V gene lost 1 base and the J gene lost 1 base, with 8 bases spanning the gap. The CDR3 totals 14 residues. Germline V gives CDR1 SGHDN, CDR2 FVKESK. The chain's CDR3 is CASSQGFGSYEQYF. DNA for the CDR3: TGTGCCAGCAGCCAAGGATTTGGGTCCTACGAGCAGTACTTC.

V gene TRBV5-6 combines with J gene TRBJ1-6; D is perhaps TRBD1 (5 bases). V was shortened by 4 bases and J by 10 bases, with 21 bases between the two germline ends. The germline CDR1 and CDR2 sequences are SGHDT and YYEEEE. The CDR3 extends over 16 amino acids. The DNA for the CDR3 is TGTGCCAGCAGCCTCTCTGTCGGGACGAGCTACTCACCCCTCCACTTT. Translating gives CASSLSVGTSYSPLHF.